The source of this TCR beta chain is a study of blood T cell repertoires in COVID-19. About the research overall: The United States, Italy and Spain supplied acute and convalescent COVID-19 samples. PBMCs, B-cell-depleted T cells, or T cells were the source of the cDNA or gDNA that made up the material.

Authors' data handling: How many nucleated cells were present was estimated from reference gene primer amplification. The repertoire was sequenced with immunoSEQ multiplex PCR; TCRdb's copy has only in-frame clones and lacks some. V, J and clone size reflect that table, while D and trimming were determined from the DNA. This table holds roughly 180,000 clones, more than 75% found once. The CDR3 has 19 amino acids. Germline CDR1 reads SGHDT; CDR2 reads YYEEEE. After removal of 3 bases from V and 4 bases from J, the junction contained 12 bases not matched to a gene. This TCR derives from a woman aged 50 to 65 with active or convalescent COVID-19. Sequenced input: peripheral blood. The chain has TRBV5-6 and TRBJ2-3; 15 bases are a match to TRBD2. The chain's CDR3 is CASSYRTSGGAMLADTQYF. The CDR3 coding sequence is TGTGCCAGCAGCTACCGGACTAGCGGGGGGGCCATGTTAGCAGATACGCAGTATTTT.